This T cell receptor beta chain was identified in a study of OX40 agonist ivuxolimab in advanced cancers. Study-wide background: Enrolled patients in dose escalation had cancers that were hepatocellular carcinoma, melanoma, renal cell or head and neck cancer. Aged about 23 to 90 with a mean of approximately 60 years, they were around 85% male.

Study-level results: At 0.1 to 3.0 mg/kg and by week 6, CD4+ and CD8+ T cells in the blood had expanded clonally.

For this clone: Its antigen is currently unknown.

From germline, CDR1 is PRHDT and CDR2 FYEKMQ (reference sequence). The CDR3 has 15 residues. The V segment lost 6 bases and the J segment 7 bases; nucleotides outside the gene matches: 6. Assay used: immunoSEQ multiplex PCR; TCRdb lists only in-frame clones, some missing. The sample comprises thousands of clones, over 55% of which are singletons, and under 75% rests with the top ten. The receptor was derived from an adult with an advanced solid tumor such as melanoma, head and neck, liver or kidney cancer. This chain uses TRBV13 with TRBJ2-2; 12 bases line up with TRBD2. The specimen comprised CD4+ or CD8+ T cells sorted from blood, sampled in a trial of the OX40 agonist ivuxolimab. CDR3 residues: CASSPTSGRIGELFF. As DNA, the CDR3 is TGTGCCAGCAGTCCGACTAGCGGGAGAATCGGGGAGCTGTTTTTT.